The sequence of this T cell receptor (beta chain) was determined in a study of control samples from healthy donors and cancer patients. Clones were read by immunoSEQ multiplex PCR, and TCRdb kept only the in-frame ones, dropping some. The table lists around 27,000 clones, about 82% of them singletons. There are 14 residues in the CDR3. Trimming stripped 7 bases from V and 5 bases from J, with 17 bases between. Per germline, CDR1 MNHEY and CDR2 SVGAGI. The sequencing input was PBMCs. The chain uses TRBV6-5 and TRBJ2-5; the D gene is possibly TRBD1 (7 bases). The receptor comes from a woman aged 55-69 years with head and neck cancer. In DNA, the CDR3 is TGTGCCAGCACCGTAGGAGGGGGCGCGGAGACCCAGTACTTC. Protein: CASTVGGGAETQYF.